This TCR beta chain came from a study of OX40 agonist ivuxolimab in advanced cancers. In the study overall: Given to patients was ivuxolimab, an agonistic anti-OX40 (CD134) antibody. Patients receiving dose escalation had hepatocellular carcinoma, melanoma, renal cell or head and neck cancer. Whole-study findings and limits: Antigen specificity was not determined for the expanded peripheral T cells.

In regard to this clone: The antigen remains unidentified.

The repertoire was sequenced with immunoSEQ multiplex PCR; TCRdb's copy has only in-frame clones and lacks some. The profile shows tens of thousands of clones, over 75% of them singletons. The material sequenced was CD4+ or CD8+ T cells sorted from blood, taken in a trial of the OX40 agonist ivuxolimab. The receptor comes from an adult with an advanced solid tumor such as melanoma, head and neck, liver or kidney cancer.

This CDR3 reads CASSQRPRDTGELFF. CDR3 nucleotides: TGCGCCAGCAGCCAAAGACCCAGGGACACCGGGGAGCTGTTTTTT. The chain joins TRBV4-3 to TRBJ2-2; perhaps TRBD1 as D (5 bases). The germline V and J ends were trimmed by 2 bases and 3 bases, with 10 bases remaining between them. CDR3 size: 15 residues. CDR1 and CDR2 (germline): LGHNA, YSLEER.